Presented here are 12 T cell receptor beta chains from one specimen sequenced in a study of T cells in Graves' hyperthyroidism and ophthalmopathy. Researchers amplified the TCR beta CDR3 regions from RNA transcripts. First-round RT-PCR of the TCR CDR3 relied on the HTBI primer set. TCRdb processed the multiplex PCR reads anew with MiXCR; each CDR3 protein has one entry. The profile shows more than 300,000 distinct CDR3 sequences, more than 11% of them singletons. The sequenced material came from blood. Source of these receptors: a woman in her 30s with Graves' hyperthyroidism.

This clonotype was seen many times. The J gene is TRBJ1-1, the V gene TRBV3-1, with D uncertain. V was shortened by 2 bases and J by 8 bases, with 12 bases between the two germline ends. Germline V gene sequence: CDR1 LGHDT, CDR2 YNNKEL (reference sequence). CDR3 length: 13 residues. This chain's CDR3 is CASSQKGSEEAFF. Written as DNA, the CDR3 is TGTGCCAGCAGCCAAAAGGGTTCGGAGGAAGCTTTCTTT.

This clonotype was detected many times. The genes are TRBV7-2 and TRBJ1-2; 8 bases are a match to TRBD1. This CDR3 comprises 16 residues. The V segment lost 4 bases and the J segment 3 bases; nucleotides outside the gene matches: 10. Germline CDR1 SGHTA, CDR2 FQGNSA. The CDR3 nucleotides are TGTGCCAGCAGCTCATCATACTCGGACAGGGACTATGGCTACACCTTC. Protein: CASSSSYSDRDYGYTF.

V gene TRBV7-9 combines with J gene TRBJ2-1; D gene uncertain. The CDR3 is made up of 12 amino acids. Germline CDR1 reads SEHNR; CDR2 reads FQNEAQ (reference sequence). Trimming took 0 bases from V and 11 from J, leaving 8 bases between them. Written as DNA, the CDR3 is TGTGCCAGCAGCTTAGCTCTAGTTAAGCAGTTCTTC. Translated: CASSLALVKQFF.

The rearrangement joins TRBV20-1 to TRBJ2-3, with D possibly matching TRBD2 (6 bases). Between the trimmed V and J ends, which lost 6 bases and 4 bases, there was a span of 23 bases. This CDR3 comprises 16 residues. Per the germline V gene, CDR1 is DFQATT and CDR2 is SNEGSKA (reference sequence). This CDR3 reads CSAVPSVGSYADTQYF. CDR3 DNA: TGCAGTGCCGTACCCTCTGTCGGGAGTTACGCAGATACGCAGTATTTT.

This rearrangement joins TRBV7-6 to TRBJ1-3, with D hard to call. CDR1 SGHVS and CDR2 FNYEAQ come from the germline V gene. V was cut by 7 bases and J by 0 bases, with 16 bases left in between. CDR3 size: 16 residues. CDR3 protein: CASTTGSRISGNTIYF. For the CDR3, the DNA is TGTGCCAGCACCACGGGGTCAAGAATCTCTGGAAACACCATATATTTT.

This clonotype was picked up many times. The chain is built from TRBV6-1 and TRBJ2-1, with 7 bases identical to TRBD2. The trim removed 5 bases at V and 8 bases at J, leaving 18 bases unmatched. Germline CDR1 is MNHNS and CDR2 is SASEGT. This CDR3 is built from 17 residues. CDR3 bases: TGTGCCAGCAGTCCCCCGGGGGGTAGCGGGTATCACCATGAGCAGTTCTTC. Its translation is CASSPPGGSGYHHEQFF.

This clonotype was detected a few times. The DNA of the CDR3 is TGTGCCAGCTCTCACTACCTCCAGGGGGGGAACACTGAAGCTTTCTTT. It yields the protein CASSHYLQGGNTEAFF. The chain joins TRBV18 to TRBJ1-1; TRBD1 matches at 7 bases. Germline lookup yields CDR1 KGHSH and CDR2 LQKENI. The ends lost 6 bases at V and 1 base at J; junction bases unmatched: 11. The CDR3 runs to 16 residues.

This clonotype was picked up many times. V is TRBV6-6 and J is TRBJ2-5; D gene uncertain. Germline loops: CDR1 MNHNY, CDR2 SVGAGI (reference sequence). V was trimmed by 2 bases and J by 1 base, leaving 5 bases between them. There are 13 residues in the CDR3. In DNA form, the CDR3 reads TGTGCCAGCAGTTACCCGGGCCAAGAGACCCAGTACTTC. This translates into CASSYPGQETQYF.

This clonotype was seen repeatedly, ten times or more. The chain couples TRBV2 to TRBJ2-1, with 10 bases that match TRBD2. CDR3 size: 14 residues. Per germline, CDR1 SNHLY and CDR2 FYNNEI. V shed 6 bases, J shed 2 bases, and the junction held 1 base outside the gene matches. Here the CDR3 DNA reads TGTGCCAGCAGAGGACTAGCGGCCTACAATGAGCAGTTCTTC. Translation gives CASRGLAAYNEQFF.

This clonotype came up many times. The CDR3 DNA reads as TGTGCCAGCAGTTTATCAGGGGGATATCAGCCCCAGCATTTT. This translates into CASSLSGGYQPQHF. The rearrangement uses TRBV28 and TRBJ1-5, with 7 bases aligning to TRBD1. V lost 1 base to trimming and J lost 5 bases; unmatched junction nucleotides: 2. CDR3 length: 14 residues. The V gene's germline CDR1 is MDHEN and CDR2 SYDVKM.

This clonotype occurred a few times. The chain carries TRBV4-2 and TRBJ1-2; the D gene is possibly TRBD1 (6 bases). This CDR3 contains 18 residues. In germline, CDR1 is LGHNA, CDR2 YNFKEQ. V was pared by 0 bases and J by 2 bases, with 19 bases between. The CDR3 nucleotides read TGTGCCAGCAGCCAAGATCGGGGGTGGGGACACTTAAACTATGGCTACACCTTC. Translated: CASSQDRGWGHLNYGYTF.

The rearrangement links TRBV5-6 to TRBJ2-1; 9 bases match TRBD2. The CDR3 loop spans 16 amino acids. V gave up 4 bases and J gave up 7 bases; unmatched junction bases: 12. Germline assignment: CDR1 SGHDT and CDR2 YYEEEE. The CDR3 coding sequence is TGTGCCAGCAGCCGACCCATAGCGGGAGCGATAAATGAGCAGTTCTTC. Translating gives CASSRPIAGAINEQFF.